These 4 T cell receptor beta chains share one sample of origin, sequenced in a study of immune evolution from preneoplasia to lung adenocarcinoma. Produced via immunoSEQ multiplex PCR; TCRdb's table is partial and in-frame only. Found here are more than 10,000 clones, about 74% of them singletons; the top ten hold about 30%. Sequencing was performed on FFPE normal lung tissue adjacent to the tumor. These receptors came from a person aged 55 to 75 with lung adenocarcinoma. Some clones in this sample may be carry-over from other donors' samples.

The genes are TRBV18 and TRBJ2-3; 8 bases are shared with TRBD1. CDR1 and CDR2 (germline): KGHSH, LQKENI. V was clipped by 1 base and J by 2 bases; unmatched bases: 2. The CDR3 runs 15 residues. The CDR3 DNA follows: TGTGCCAGCTCACCACGGACAGGGTTCACAGATACGCAGTATTTT. Translated, it gives CASSPRTGFTDTQYF.

This sequence joins TRBV11-2 and TRBJ2-3, with 9 bases that match TRBD2. CDR3 length: 14 residues. The V segment lost 5 bases and the J segment 7 bases; nucleotides outside the gene matches: 7. The germline V gene encodes CDR1 SGHAT and CDR2 FQNNGV. The CDR3 sequence is CASSQLAGRNTQYF. In DNA, the CDR3 is TGTGCCAGCAGCCAGCTAGCGGGGCGGAATACGCAGTATTTT.

CDR3 in amino acids: CASSLSGTNTGELFF. The CDR3 coding sequence is TGCGCCAGCAGCCTTAGCGGCACGAACACCGGGGAGCTGTTTTTT. The V gene is TRBV5-1, the J gene TRBJ2-2, with D maybe TRBD2 (6 bases). The ends were cut back, 4 bases at V and 0 bases at J, with 10 bases in the middle. The CDR3 has 15 residues. Germline CDR1 reads SGHRS; CDR2 reads YFSETQ.

This chain links TRBV7-2 with TRBJ2-7; TRBD2 is a possible D gene (6 bases). The CDR3 spans 16 residues. Germline V gene lookup returns CDR1 SGHTA and CDR2 FQGNSA. V lost 2 bases and J lost 2, with 16 bases in between. CDR3 bases: TGTGCCAGCAGCTTATACGGGGCGGGGCGTACCTACGAGCAGTACTTC. Amino acids: CASSLYGAGRTYEQYF.